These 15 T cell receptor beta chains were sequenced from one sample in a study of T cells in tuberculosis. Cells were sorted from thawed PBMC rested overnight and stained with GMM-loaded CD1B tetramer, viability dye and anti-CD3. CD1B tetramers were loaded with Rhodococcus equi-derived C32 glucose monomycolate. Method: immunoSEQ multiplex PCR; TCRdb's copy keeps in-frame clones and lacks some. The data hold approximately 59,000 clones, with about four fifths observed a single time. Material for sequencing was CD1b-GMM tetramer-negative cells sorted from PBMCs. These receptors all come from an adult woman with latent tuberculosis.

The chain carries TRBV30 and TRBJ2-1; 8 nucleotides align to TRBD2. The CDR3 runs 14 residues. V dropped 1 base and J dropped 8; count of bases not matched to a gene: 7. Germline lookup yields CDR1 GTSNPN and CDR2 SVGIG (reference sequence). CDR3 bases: TGTGCCTGGAGTGGTCGGGGGGGCCTTTATGAGCAGTTCTTC. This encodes CAWSGRGGLYEQFF.

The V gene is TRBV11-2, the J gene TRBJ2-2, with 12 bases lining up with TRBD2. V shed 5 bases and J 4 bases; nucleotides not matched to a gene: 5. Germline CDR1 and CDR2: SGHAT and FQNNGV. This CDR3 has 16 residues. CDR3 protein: CASSPRLAGVTGELFF. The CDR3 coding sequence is TGTGCCAGCAGCCCACGACTAGCGGGAGTCACCGGGGAGCTGTTTTTT.

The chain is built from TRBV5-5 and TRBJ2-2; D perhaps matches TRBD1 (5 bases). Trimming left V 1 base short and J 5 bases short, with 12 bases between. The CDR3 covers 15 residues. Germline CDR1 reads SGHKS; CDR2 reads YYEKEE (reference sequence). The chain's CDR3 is CASSLRQGETGELFF. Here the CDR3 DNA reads TGTGCCAGCAGCTTGCGCCAGGGCGAAACCGGGGAGCTGTTTTTT. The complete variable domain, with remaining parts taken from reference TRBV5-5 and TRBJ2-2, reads DAGVTQSPTHLIKTRGQQVTLRCSPISGHKSVSWYQQVLGQGPQFIFQYYEKEERGRGNFPDRFSARQFPNYSSELNVNALLLGDSALYLCASSLRQGETGELFFGEGSRLTVL.

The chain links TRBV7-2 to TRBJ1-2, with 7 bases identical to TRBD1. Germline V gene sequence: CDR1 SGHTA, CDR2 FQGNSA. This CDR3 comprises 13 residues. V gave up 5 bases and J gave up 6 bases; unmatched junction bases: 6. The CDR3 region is CASSPDRANGYTF. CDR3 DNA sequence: TGTGCCAGCAGCCCCGACAGGGCCAATGGCTACACCTTC.

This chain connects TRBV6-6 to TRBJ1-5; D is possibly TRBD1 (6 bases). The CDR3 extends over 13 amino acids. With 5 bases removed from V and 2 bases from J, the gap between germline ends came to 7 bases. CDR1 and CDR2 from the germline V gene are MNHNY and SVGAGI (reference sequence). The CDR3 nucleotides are TGTGCCAGCAGTCGACAGGGCAATCAGCCCCAGCATTTT. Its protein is CASSRQGNQPQHF.

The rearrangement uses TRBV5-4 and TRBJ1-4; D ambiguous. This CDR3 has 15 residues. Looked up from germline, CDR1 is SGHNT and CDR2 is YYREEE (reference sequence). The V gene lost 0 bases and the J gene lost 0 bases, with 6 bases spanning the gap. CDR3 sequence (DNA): TGTGCCAGCAGCTTGGATCCTGCAACTAATGAAAAACTGTTTTTT. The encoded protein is CASSLDPATNEKLFF.

CDR3 in amino acids: CASREGQGRGYEQYF. The CDR3 coding sequence is TGTGCCAGCAGGGAGGGACAGGGGAGGGGATACGAGCAGTACTTC. This chain links TRBV6-1 with TRBJ2-7, with 10 bases lining up with TRBD1. The ends lost 6 bases at V and 4 bases at J; junction bases unmatched: 9. The CDR3 sequence is 15 residues long. CDR1 is MNHNS and CDR2 is SASEGT in the germline V gene.

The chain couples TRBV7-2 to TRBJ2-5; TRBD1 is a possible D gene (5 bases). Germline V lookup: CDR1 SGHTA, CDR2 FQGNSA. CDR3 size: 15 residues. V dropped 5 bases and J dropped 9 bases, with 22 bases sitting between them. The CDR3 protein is CASSTRDGQEWAQYF. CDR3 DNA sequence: TGTGCCAGCAGCACTCGTGACGGACAAGAGTGGGCCCAGTACTTC.

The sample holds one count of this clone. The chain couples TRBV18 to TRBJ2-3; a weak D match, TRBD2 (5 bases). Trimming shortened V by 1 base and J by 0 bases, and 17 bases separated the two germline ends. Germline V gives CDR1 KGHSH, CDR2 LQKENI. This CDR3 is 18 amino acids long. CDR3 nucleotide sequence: TGTGCCAGCTCACCACAAGGAGGTATGGCGACCAGCACAGATACGCAGTATTTT. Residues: CASSPQGGMATSTDTQYF.

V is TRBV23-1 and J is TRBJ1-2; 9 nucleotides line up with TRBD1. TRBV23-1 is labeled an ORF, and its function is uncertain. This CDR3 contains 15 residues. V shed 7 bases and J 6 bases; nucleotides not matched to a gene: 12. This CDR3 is CASTLVRDRVNGYTF. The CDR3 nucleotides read TGCGCCAGCACTCTCGTCCGGGACAGGGTGAATGGCTACACCTTC.

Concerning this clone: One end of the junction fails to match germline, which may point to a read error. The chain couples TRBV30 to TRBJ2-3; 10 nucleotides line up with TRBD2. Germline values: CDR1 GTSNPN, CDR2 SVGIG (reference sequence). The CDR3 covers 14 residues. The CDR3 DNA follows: TGTGCCTGGCAAGCGGGGGGGGTCACAGATGCGCAGTATTTT. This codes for CAWQAGGVTDAQYF. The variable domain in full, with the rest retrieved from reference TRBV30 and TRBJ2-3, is SQTIHQWPATLVQPVGSPLSLECTVEGTSNPNLYWYRQAAGRGLQLLFYSVGIGQISSEVPQNLSASRPQDRQFILSSKKLLLSDSGFYLCAWQAGGVTDAQYFGPGTRLTVL.

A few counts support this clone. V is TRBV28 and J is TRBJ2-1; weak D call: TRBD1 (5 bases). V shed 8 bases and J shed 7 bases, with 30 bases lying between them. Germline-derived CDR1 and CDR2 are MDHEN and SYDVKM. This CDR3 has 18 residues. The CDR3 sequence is CASRLSLGAVGSRNEQFF. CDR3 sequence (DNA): TGTGCCAGCCGTCTCTCCTTAGGGGCCGTGGGGTCAAGGAATGAGCAGTTCTTC.

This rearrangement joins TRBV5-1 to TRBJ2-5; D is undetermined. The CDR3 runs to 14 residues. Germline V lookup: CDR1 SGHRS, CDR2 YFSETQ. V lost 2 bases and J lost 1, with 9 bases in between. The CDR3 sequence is CASSFLGVQETQYF. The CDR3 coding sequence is TGCGCCAGCAGCTTTCTAGGAGTCCAAGAGACCCAGTACTTC.

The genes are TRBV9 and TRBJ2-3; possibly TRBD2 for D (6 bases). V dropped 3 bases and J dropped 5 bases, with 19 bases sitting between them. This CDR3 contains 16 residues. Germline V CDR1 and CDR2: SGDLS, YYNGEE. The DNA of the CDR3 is TGTGCCAGCAGCGCCCCGGAGGGCAAAATCGAAGATACGCAGTATTTT. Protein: CASSAPEGKIEDTQYF.

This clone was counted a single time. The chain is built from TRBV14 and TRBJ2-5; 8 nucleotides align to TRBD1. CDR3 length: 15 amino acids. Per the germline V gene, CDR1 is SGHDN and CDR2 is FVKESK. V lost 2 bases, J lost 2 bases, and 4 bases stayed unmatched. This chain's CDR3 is CASSQYRGIQETQYF. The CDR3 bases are TGTGCCAGCAGCCAATACAGGGGGATACAAGAGACCCAGTACTTC.